Presented here are 19 T cell receptor beta chains from one specimen sequenced in a study of tumor and adjacent non-tumor tissue in lung cancer. The template was RNA from unsorted bulk tissue. The library came from three nested PCR rounds adapted from ARM-PCR protocols. Each CDR3 protein gets one entry after TCRdb re-called the multiplex PCR reads with MiXCR. The sample includes 200,000 to 250,000 distinct CDR3 sequences, less than 80% of them seen just once. Material: lung tumor tissue. Receptors originate from a man between 60 and 70 years old with non-small cell lung cancer.

V and J are TRBV4-2 and TRBJ2-7, with no clear D. The CDR3 is 14 residues long. V lost 0 bases, J lost 0 bases, and 6 bases lay in between. Per the germline V gene, CDR1 is LGHNA and CDR2 is YNFKEQ. The CDR3 DNA follows: TGTGCCAGCAGCCAAGATTTCGACTCCTACGAGCAGTACTTC. Encoded protein: CASSQDFDSYEQYF.

This sequence joins TRBV6-2 or TRBV6-3 and TRBJ2-7, with 7 bases fitting TRBD2. The CDR3 totals 14 residues. CDR1 is MNHEY and CDR2 is SVGEGT in the germline V gene. V was pared by 6 bases and J by 3 bases, with 8 bases of the junction left unmatched. CDR3 residues: CASSASGVIYEQYF. The CDR3, as DNA: TGTGCCAGCAGCGCTAGCGGTGTTATCTACGAGCAGTACTTC.

Remarks on this clonotype: Compared with germline, one end of the junction differs, possibly owing to a read error. V is TRBV5-5 and J is TRBJ1-2; no reliable D call. This CDR3 is 16 amino acids long. Germline-derived CDR1 and CDR2 are SGHKS and YYEKEE (reference sequence). The CDR3 DNA reads as TGTGCCAGCAGCTTGGAAATCCTGACGGCTAAGTATGGCTACACCTTC. Translated: CASSLEILTAKYGYTF.

A note on this clonotype: Mismatch with germline at one junction end may stem from a read error. The CDR3 DNA sequence: TGTGCCAGCAGCCAGGGACAGGGTAGCAATCAGCCCCACCATTTT. Translating gives CASSQGQGSNQPHHF. The genes are TRBV4-2 and TRBJ1-5; 9 bases map to TRBD1. The CDR3 has 15 residues. Germline CDR1 and CDR2: LGHNA and YNFKEQ.

Concerning this clonotype itself: This may stem from a read error, because a much larger clone lies one nucleotide away. This chain connects TRBV6-5 to TRBJ2-1; 8 positions match TRBD2. This CDR3 is built from 15 residues. Per the germline V gene, CDR1 is MNHEY and CDR2 is SVGAGI. The DNA for the CDR3 is TGTGCCACCAGTTACTTCGGGACTAGAGCCAATGAGCAGTTCTTC. Its translation is CATSYFGTRANEQFF.

Comments on this clonotype: A much larger clone differs by one base, so this may be a read error. This sequence joins TRBV6-1 and TRBJ2-6, with TRBD1 matching over 8 bases. The CDR3 extends over 16 amino acids. CDR1 and CDR2 from the germline V gene are MNHNS and SASEGT. The CDR3 DNA reads as TGTGCCAGCAGTAAGACAGGGGACTCTGGGACCAACGTCCTGACTTTC. Its translation is CASSKTGDSGTNVLTF.

This clonotype was counted between two and nine times. The V call is TRBV5-4, the J call TRBJ2-2, with D possibly being TRBD2 (5 bases). V lost 3 bases to trimming and J lost 7 bases, with 13 bases between them. This CDR3 contains 14 residues. Germline loops: CDR1 SGHNT, CDR2 YYREEE (reference sequence). The CDR3 nucleotides read TGTGCCAGCAGCTGCCCGCCGGCGGGCGGGGAGCTGTTTTTT. It specifies CASSCPPAGGELFF.

The chain recombines TRBV7-3 with TRBJ2-2; D might be TRBD2 (6 bases). Per germline, CDR1 SGHTA and CDR2 FQGTGA. V lost 7 bases to trimming and J lost 2 bases, with 14 bases between them. CDR3 length equals 15 residues. In DNA, the CDR3 is TGTGCCAGCACCCCCCGGAGGGGTAACACCGGGGAGCTGTTTTTT. Translated: CASTPRRGNTGELFF. The variable domain in full, with the rest retrieved from reference TRBV7-3 and TRBJ2-2, is GAGVSQTPSNKVTEKGKYVELRCDPISGHTALYWYRQSLGQGPEFLIYFQGTGAADDSGLPNDRFFAVRPEGSVSTLKIQRTERGDSAVYLCASTPRRGNTGELFFGEGSRLTVL.

This rearrangement joins TRBV29-1 to TRBJ1-5; D may be TRBD1 or TRBD2 (5 bases each). The DNA end is more similar to TRBJ2-3, so the J call may be wrong. The germline CDR1 and CDR2 sequences are SQVTM and ANQGSEA. This CDR3 comprises 15 residues. Written as DNA, the CDR3 is TGCAGCGTTGCTGAGGGGCAGAACCCCAATCAGCCCCAGTATTTT. Translating gives CSVAEGQNPNQPQYF.

The count of this clonotype is one. This CDR3 fails to terminate in the conserved phenylalanine or tryptophan, so it likely reflects a read error. The gene calls are TRBV20-1 and TRBJ1-4; D gene ambiguous. Germline CDR1 reads DFQATT; CDR2 reads SNEGSKA (reference sequence). CDR3 length: 14 amino acids. This CDR3 is CSVRELLSPEKLFS. CDR3 DNA sequence: TGCAGTGTTAGAGAGCTCCTATCGCCCGAAAAACTGTTTTCT.

A note on this clonotype: A read error is likely, as this CDR3 ends without the conserved phenylalanine or tryptophan. V gene TRBV11-2 combines with J gene TRBJ2-6; the D is unclear. Per germline, CDR1 SGHAT and CDR2 FQNNGV. Trimming pared 9 bases from V and 0 bases from J, leaving 6 bases between. This CDR3 region has 13 residues. CDR3 coding DNA: TGTGCCAGTCCTATCTCTGGGGCCAACGTCCTGACTTCG. Amino acid sequence: CASPISGANVLTS.

As regards this clonotype: No conserved phenylalanine or tryptophan ends this CDR3, so it is likely a read error. V and J are TRBV11-2 and TRBJ2-1; TRBD2 aligns across 11 bases. Germline V CDR1 and CDR2: SGHAT, FQNNGV. This CDR3 contains 15 residues. Here the CDR3 reads CDSSLGTSGYNEQFL. CDR3 nucleotides: TGTGACAGCAGTCTCGGGACTAGCGGCTACAATGAGCAGTTCTTG.

Details on this clonotype: A read error is possible here, since a much larger clone lies one base away. The chain is built from TRBV10-2 and TRBJ1-2; D not resolved. CDR3 length equals 16 residues. Germline CDR1 reads WSHSY; CDR2 reads SAAADI. The V end lost 7 bases, the J end lost 4 bases, and 22 bases lay between the germline ends. The CDR3 DNA reads as TGCGCCAGCAATCCAGTGTCAAGGGCGACTCTCTATGGCTACACCTTC. It yields the protein CASNPVSRATLYGYTF.

This clonotype was seen more than once but under ten times. This rearrangement joins TRBV6-6 to TRBJ1-4, with D hard to call. The CDR3 has 16 amino acids. Trimming pared 2 bases from V and 8 bases from J, leaving 18 bases between. CDR1 and CDR2 (germline): MNHNY, SVGAGI (reference sequence). The CDR3 bases are TGTGCCAGCAGTTACCCCGAAGGGAGATTTCGGGAAAAACTGTTTTTT. Encoded protein: CASSYPEGRFREKLFF.

This clonotype was seen a handful of times. The V call is TRBV6-2 or TRBV6-3, the J call TRBJ2-1; 11 positions match TRBD2. CDR3 length: 15 amino acids. Germline assignment: CDR1 MNHEY and CDR2 SVGEGT. Germline trimming cut 8 bases from V and 8 bases from J; bases unmatched to any gene: 11. The CDR3 is CASDTSGGLTHEQFF. CDR3 bases: TGTGCCAGCGATACTAGCGGGGGACTTACGCATGAGCAGTTCTTC.

In the case of this clonotype: This may stem from a read error, because a much larger clone lies one nucleotide away. The V gene is TRBV20-1, the J gene TRBJ2-5; unclear D gene. Looked up from germline, CDR1 is DFQATT and CDR2 is SNEGSKA (reference sequence). This CDR3 region has 12 residues. The CDR3 protein is CSVRIGQETQYF. CDR3 nucleotide sequence: TGCAGTGTTAGAATAGGACAAGAGACCCAGTACTTC.

Worth noting for this clonotype: A much larger clone differs from this one at a single base, so this may be a read error. This chain's CDR3 is CASSEAWISNEAFF. DNA of the CDR3: TGTGCCAGCAGTGAAGCGTGGATTTCGAATGAAGCTTTCTTT. The chain employs TRBV6-1 and TRBJ1-1; D uncertain. The CDR3 length is 14 residues. CDR1 and CDR2 from the germline V gene are MNHNS and SASEGT. V lost 0 bases, J lost 7 bases, and 12 bases lay in between.

The chain joins TRBV6-5 to TRBJ1-4; no definite D call. The germline V and J ends were trimmed by 6 bases and 2 bases, with 10 bases remaining between them. The CDR3 is 14 amino acids. CDR1 and CDR2 (germline): MNHEY, SVGAGI. CDR3 DNA: TGTGCCAGCAGCCAGGAGTCCACTAATGAAAAACTGTTTTTT. It codes for CASSQESTNEKLFF.

As regards this clonotype: An end of the junction does not agree with germline; a read error may underlie this. The chain carries TRBV20-1 and TRBJ2-7, with 9 nucleotides matching TRBD1. The germline V gene encodes CDR1 DFQATT and CDR2 SNEGSKA (reference sequence). The CDR3 loop spans 13 amino acids. This CDR3 is CSSRGDRDYEQYF. In nucleotides, the CDR3 is TGCAGTTCTAGGGGGGACAGGGATTATGAGCAGTACTTC.